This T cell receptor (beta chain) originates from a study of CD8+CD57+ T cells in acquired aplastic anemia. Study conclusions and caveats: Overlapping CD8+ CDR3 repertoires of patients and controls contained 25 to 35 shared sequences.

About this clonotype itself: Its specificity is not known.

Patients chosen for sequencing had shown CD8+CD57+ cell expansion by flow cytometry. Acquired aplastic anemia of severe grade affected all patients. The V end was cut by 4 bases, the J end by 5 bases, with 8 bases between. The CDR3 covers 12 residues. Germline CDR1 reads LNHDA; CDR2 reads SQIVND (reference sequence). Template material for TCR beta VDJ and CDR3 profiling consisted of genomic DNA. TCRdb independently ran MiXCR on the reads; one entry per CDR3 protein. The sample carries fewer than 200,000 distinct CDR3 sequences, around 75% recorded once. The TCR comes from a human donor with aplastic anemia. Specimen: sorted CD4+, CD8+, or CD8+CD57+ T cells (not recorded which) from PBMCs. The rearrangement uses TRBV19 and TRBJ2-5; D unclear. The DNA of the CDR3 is TGTGCCAGTAGTACGGGCTGGGAGACCCAGTACTTC. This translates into CASSTGWETQYF.